This T cell receptor beta chain was identified during a study of T cell responses to AZD1222 COVID-19 vaccine (dated by TCRdb to the early 2020s). A note on the overall study: TCR sequencing covered some 250 trial participants: approximately 200 given two doses of AZD1222 and approximately 26 given two doses of MenACWY control vaccine. Enrollment into the trials was organized by age into subgroups of 18-55, 56-69 and 70-plus years, and those subgroups contained approximately 150, 30 and 60 TCR-sequenced participants, respectively.

What this sample's time point label stands for: about 28 days (+/-7) after the second vaccine dose. Because spike-specific TCR depth and breadth did not differ between the two schedules, AZD1222 recipients who got a second dose at roughly 4 weeks were pooled with those who got a second dose at roughly 12 weeks. The vaccinee samples were drawn from two UK trials, COV001 and COV002, one of which was a single-blind randomized controlled phase 2/3 trial testing AZD1222 (ChAdOx1 nCoV-19) in healthy adults. Trial participant PBMC samples were collected at day 0 and day 28 after the second dose for TCRbeta chain sequencing. Broad study findings and their caveats: The 56-69-year group was small, and its depth increase did not reach significance, likely because of low power. Participants were mostly white British, with more females than males. The authors suggested clonal diversity may have been underestimated. Nearly half of unique spike-specific TCRs reportedly recognized epitopes outside regions mutated in the B.1.351 and B.1.1.7 variants. Spike-specific TCR breadth and depth rose significantly after two AZD1222 doses compared with day 0 and with MenACWY recipients. Because no samples from the day 14 peak response were available, repertoires could be characterized only after the peak T cell response. CD4 TCRs associated with the vaccine covered the entire spike protein, and the dominant responses were in regions 160-218 and 743-854. Only five to seven AZD1222 recipients were SARS-CoV-2 seropositive at baseline, limiting conclusions about previously exposed vaccinees.

Notes on this clone: Its target antigen remains unknown. Base qualities are not provided; no much larger clone lies one nucleotide away.

The CDR3 regions of human TCRbeta chains were subjected to immunosequencing. Per the source publication's procedure: Repertoire TCRs were matched against a reference library of SARS-CoV-2-specific TCRs generated with the MIRA antigen-specificity platform. Breadth was defined as the fraction of unique TCRs that were SARS-CoV-2-associated. Depth was defined as the fraction of total T cells that were SARS-CoV-2-associated. Using the MIRA data, every spike-specific TCR was mapped to the spike region that the TCR reacted to and assigned to either a CD4 or a CD8 class. Log10-transformed breadth and depth values were compared by one-way ANOVA with Sidak's multiple comparisons tests. TCRdb retrieved this table from immuneACCESS and kept in-frame rearrangements only. Not all clones are present; in checked studies, unresolved V genes account for under half, and no reason is known for the remainder. From that table come the V and J calls and clone size; the DNA was used to work out D and trimming. A total of 150,000 to 180,000 clones appear in this sample, 80% to 90% of them only once. The ten largest clones add up to roughly 9.1% of the sample.

The CDR3 runs 15 amino acids, cysteine and phenylalanine included. Only the CDR3 DNA is retained, 45 bases long and in frame from the first base. V was cut back by 6 bases and J by 4 bases, leaving a gap of 18 bases between them. Based on the germline V gene (reference sequence), the CDR1 and CDR2 sequences are LNHDA and SQIVND. The chain is made from TRBV19 and TRBJ1-1; tentative D gene TRBD1, with 5 bases matching. The origin of this receptor is an adult who received the AZD1222 COVID-19 vaccine. Sequencing was performed on peripheral blood, taken 28 days after the second AZD1222 dose. The sequenced DNA is TGTGCCAGTAGATTCGGGGCCGGGACGAGCACTGAAGCTTTCTTT. Translated, it reads CASRFGAGTSTEAFF.